This passage covers 10 T cell receptor beta chains from one sample sequenced in a study of shared clonotypes between healthy human individuals. The table came from immunoSEQ multiplex PCR; TCRdb's copy has only in-frame clones and leaves some out. The sample yields about a million clones, approximately 80% seen once. Sequenced input: memory CD4+ T cells from PBMCs. Regarding subset: CD45RA-negative fraction. The source is a young man in good health. Some clones in this sample may be carry-over from other donors' samples.

This clone has more than one count but fewer than ten. This sequence joins TRBV5-1 and TRBJ1-1, with a weak D call TRBD1 (5 bases). V was clipped by 1 base and J by 8 bases, with 18 bases between them. The length of the CDR3 is 15 residues. Germline assignment: CDR1 SGHRS and CDR2 YFSETQ. The CDR3 sequence is CASSLQTPSRGEAFF. DNA for the CDR3: TGCGCCAGCAGCTTGCAAACACCATCGAGGGGCGAAGCTTTCTTT.

This chain joins TRBV5-1 and TRBJ2-7; D is tentatively TRBD1 or TRBD2 (5 bases each). The CDR3 covers 13 residues. V lost 4 bases to trimming and J lost 5 bases, with 13 bases between them. The germline V gene has CDR1 SGHRS and CDR2 YFSETQ. The CDR3 nucleotides read TGCGCCAGCAGCGGGCCAGGGAGCCACGAGCAGTACTTC. The encoded protein is CASSGPGSHEQYF.

V gene TRBV11-3 combines with J gene TRBJ2-2; 10 bases fit TRBD2. The V gene's germline CDR1 is SGHNT and CDR2 YENEEA. The CDR3 totals 17 residues. Unmatched junction bases numbered 7, after V lost 3 bases and J lost 3 bases. The CDR3 DNA reads as TGTGCCAGCAGCTTTCGAACTAGCGGGGAACACACCGGGGAGCTGTTTTTT. Amino acids: CASSFRTSGEHTGELFF.

V and J are TRBV7-9 and TRBJ2-5, with a weak D call TRBD2 (6 bases). CDR1 is SEHNR, CDR2 FQNEAQ, per germline (reference sequence). V lost 4 bases, J lost 4 bases, and 13 bases lay in between. The CDR3 is made up of 14 amino acids. The CDR3 reads CASSSPEGRETQYF. The CDR3, as DNA: TGTGCCAGCAGCTCCCCGGAGGGCCGAGAGACCCAGTACTTC.

CDR3 residues: CASSLRGLSQTGYTF. The CDR3 DNA reads TGTGCCAGCAGTTTACGGGGGCTAAGTCAAACCGGCTACACCTTC. The chain carries TRBV28 and TRBJ1-2; maybe TRBD1 (6 bases). V was trimmed by 2 bases and J by 8 bases, leaving 18 bases between them. The germline CDR1 and CDR2 sequences are MDHEN and SYDVKM. The CDR3 has 15 amino acids.

This sequence joins TRBV5-1 and TRBJ2-7; 13 nucleotides line up with TRBD2. Losses at the gene ends were 4 bases for V and 5 bases for J; bases not matched to a gene: 9. The CDR3 is 16 residues long. In germline, CDR1 is SGHRS, CDR2 YFSETQ. CDR3 residues: CASSRGLAGEFNEQYF. The CDR3 DNA sequence: TGCGCCAGCAGCCGCGGACTAGCGGGAGAATTCAACGAGCAGTACTTC.

The chain links TRBV9 to TRBJ1-1; tentative D call: TRBD1 (6 bases). Per germline, CDR1 SGDLS and CDR2 YYNGEE. The CDR3 sequence is 14 residues long. V was shortened by 3 bases and J by 5 bases, with 14 bases between the two germline ends. The CDR3 sequence is CASSALQGITEAFF. For the CDR3, the DNA is TGTGCCAGCAGCGCCCTCCAGGGGATAACTGAAGCTTTCTTT. The entire variable domain, with the rest obtained from reference TRBV9 and TRBJ1-1, is as follows: DSGVTQTPKHLITATGQRVTLRCSPRSGDLSVYWYQQSLDQGLQFLIQYYNGEERAKGNILERFSAQQFPDLHSELNLSSLELGDSALYFCASSALQGITEAFFGQGTRLTVV.

The J gene is TRBJ2-3, the V gene TRBV10-3, with 8 bases that match TRBD2. J lost 1 base, V lost 5 bases, and 14 bases had no gene match. This CDR3 is 18 amino acids long. Germline loops: CDR1 ENHRY, CDR2 SYGVKD. CDR3 nucleotides: TGTGCCATCAGTCGAGGACTAGCTACAGGTCGTGGCACAGATACGCAGTATTTT. This encodes CAISRGLATGRGTDTQYF.

The chain combines TRBV5-6 with TRBJ1-5; 8 bases match TRBD1. V dropped 4 bases and J dropped 5; count of bases not matched to a gene: 8. Germline-derived CDR1 and CDR2 are SGHDT and YYEEEE. The CDR3 is made up of 15 amino acids. The CDR3 reads CASSLFGQGDQPQHF. As DNA, the CDR3 is TGTGCCAGCAGCCTCTTCGGACAGGGAGATCAGCCCCAGCATTTT.

V gene TRBV28 combines with J gene TRBJ2-7; maybe TRBD2 (6 bases). Per the germline V gene, CDR1 is MDHEN and CDR2 is SYDVKM. The CDR3 has 15 residues. V was trimmed by 5 bases and J by 3 bases, leaving 17 bases between them. CDR3 sequence: CASSPAGLSNYEQYF. CDR3 in DNA: TGTGCCAGCAGTCCTGCGGGGCTATCTAACTACGAGCAGTACTTC.